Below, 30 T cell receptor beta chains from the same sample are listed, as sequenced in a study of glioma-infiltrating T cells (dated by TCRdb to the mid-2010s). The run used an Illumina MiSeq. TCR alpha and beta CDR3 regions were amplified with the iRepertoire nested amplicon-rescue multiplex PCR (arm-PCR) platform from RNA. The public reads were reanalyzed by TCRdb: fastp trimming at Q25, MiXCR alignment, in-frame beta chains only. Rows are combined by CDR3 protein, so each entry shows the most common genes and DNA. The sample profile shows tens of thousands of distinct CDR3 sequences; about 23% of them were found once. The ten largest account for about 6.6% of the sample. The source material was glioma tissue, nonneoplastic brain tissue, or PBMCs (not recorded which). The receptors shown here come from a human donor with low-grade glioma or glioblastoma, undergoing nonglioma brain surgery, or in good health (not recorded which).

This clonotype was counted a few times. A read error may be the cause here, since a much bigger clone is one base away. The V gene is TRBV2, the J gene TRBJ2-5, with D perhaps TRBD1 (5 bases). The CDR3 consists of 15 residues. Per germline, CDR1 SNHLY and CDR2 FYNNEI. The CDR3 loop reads CASRKSGQVQEIQYF. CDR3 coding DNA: TGTGCCAGTCGCAAGTCCGGACAAGTCCAAGAGATCCAGTACTTC.

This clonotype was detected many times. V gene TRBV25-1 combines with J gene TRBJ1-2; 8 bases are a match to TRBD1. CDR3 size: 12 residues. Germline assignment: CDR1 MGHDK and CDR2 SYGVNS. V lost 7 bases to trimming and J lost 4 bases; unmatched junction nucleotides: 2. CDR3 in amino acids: CASTGTGYGYTF. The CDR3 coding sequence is TGTGCCAGCACAGGGACAGGCTATGGCTACACCTTC.

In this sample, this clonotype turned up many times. CDR3 sequence (DNA): TGTGCCAGCAGTCTACCTCAGGGGGTCGGTGGCTACACCTTC. Amino acids: CASSLPQGVGGYTF. The chain uses TRBV28 and TRBJ1-2; 7 positions match TRBD1. Germline lookup yields CDR1 MDHEN and CDR2 SYDVKM. J lost 7 bases, V lost 5 bases, and 10 bases had no gene match. The CDR3 extends over 14 amino acids.

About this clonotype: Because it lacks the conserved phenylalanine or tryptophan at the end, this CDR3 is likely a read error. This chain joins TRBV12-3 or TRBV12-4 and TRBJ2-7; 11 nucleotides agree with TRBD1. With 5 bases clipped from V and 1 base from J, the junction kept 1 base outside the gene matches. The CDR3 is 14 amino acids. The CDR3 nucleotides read TGTGCCAGCAGTGGGACAGGGGGTTCCTACGAGCAGTACTTA. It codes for CASSGTGGSYEQYL.

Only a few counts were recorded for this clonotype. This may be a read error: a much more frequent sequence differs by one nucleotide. Written as DNA, the CDR3 is TGTGCCAGCGGTTTAGGGAAGTATGGCTACACCTTC. Translating it yields CASGLGKYGYTF. The rearrangement joins TRBV28 to TRBJ1-2; unclear D gene. CDR3 length: 12 amino acids. Germline values: CDR1 MDHEN, CDR2 SYDVKM.

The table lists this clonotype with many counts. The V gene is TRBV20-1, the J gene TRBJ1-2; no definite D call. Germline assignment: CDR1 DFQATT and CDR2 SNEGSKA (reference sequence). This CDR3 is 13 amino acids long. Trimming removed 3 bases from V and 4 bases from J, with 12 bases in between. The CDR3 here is CSASDRRGYGYTF. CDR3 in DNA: TGCAGTGCTAGTGATAGACGTGGCTATGGCTACACCTTC.

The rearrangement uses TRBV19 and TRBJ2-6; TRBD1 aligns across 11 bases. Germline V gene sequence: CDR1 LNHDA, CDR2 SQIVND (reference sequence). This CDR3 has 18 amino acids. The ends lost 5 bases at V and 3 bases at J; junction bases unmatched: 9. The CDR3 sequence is CASSSGTGGYRGANVLTF. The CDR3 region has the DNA TGTGCCAGTAGTTCGGGGACAGGGGGATATCGTGGGGCCAACGTCCTGACTTTC.

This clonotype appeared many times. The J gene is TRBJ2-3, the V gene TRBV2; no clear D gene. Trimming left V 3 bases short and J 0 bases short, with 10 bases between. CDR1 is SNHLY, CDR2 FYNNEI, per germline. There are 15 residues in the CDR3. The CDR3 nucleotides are TGTGCCAGCAGTGAGCGTGGGTTTAGCACAGATACGCAGTATTTT. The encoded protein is CASSERGFSTDTQYF.

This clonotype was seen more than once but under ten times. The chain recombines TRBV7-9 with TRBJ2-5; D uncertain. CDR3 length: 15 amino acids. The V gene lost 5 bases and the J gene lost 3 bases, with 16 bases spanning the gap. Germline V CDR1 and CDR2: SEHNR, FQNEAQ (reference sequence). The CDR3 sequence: CASSPRGSDEETQYF. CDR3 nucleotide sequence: TGTGCCAGCAGCCCCCGAGGAAGCGATGAAGAGACCCAGTACTTC.

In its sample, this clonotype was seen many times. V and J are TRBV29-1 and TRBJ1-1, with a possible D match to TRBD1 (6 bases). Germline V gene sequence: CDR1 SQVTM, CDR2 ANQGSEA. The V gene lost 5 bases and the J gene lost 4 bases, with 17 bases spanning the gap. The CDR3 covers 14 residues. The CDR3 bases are TGCAGCGTTTCTCGGACAGCGGGGGCCACTGAAGCTTTCTTT. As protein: CSVSRTAGATEAFF.

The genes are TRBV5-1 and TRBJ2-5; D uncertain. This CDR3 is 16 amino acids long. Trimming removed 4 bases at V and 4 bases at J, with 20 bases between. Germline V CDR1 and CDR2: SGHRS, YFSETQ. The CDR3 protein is CASSPDIPEIRETQYF. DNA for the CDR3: TGCGCCAGCAGCCCTGATATCCCAGAGATCCGAGAGACCCAGTACTTC.

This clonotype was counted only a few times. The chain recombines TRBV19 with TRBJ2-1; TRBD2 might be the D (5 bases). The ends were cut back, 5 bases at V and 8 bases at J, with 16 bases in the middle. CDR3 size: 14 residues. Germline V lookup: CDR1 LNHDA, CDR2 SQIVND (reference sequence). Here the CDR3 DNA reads TGTGCCAGTAGTCCCCTAGCAGCCGTAGATGAGCAGTTCTTC. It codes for CASSPLAAVDEQFF. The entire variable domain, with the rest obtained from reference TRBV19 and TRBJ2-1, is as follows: DGGITQSPKYLFRKEGQNVTLSCEQNLNHDAMYWYRQDPGQGLRLIYYSQIVNDFQKGDIAEGYSVSREKKESFPLTVTSAQKNPTAFYLCASSPLAAVDEQFFGPGTRLTVL.

DNA for the CDR3: TGTGCCAGCCGAGGACCGGGACAAGAGCAGTTCTTC. It translates to CASRGPGQEQFF. The chain links TRBV27 to TRBJ2-1; tentative D call: TRBD1 (6 bases). CDR3 length: 12 amino acids. Germline loops: CDR1 MNHEY, CDR2 SMNVEV (reference sequence). Trimming stripped 8 bases from V and 10 bases from J, with 15 bases between.

The CDR3 reads CASSHPPETSGSHEQFF. In nucleotides, the CDR3 is TGCGCCAGCAGCCATCCCCCTGAGACTAGCGGGAGCCATGAGCAGTTCTTC. This sequence joins TRBV4-1 and TRBJ2-1; 12 bases are shared with TRBD2. The ends lost 3 bases at V and 8 bases at J; junction bases unmatched: 11. Germline V gene sequence: CDR1 MGHRA, CDR2 YSYEKL. The CDR3 spans 17 residues.

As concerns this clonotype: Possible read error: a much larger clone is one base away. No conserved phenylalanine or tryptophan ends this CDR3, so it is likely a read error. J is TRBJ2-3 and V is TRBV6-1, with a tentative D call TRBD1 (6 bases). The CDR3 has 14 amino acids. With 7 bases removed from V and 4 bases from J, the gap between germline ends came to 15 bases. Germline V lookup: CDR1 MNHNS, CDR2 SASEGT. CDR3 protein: CASTLSQGPDTQYL. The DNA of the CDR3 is TGTGCCAGCACCCTGAGCCAGGGGCCAGATACGCAGTATCTT.

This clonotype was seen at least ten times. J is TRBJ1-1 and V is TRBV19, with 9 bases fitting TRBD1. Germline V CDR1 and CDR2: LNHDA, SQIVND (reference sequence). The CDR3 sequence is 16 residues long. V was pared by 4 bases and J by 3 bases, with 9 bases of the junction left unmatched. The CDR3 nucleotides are TGTGCCAGTAGTAGCAGGGACAGGGTGAGTTACACTGAAGCTTTCTTT. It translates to CASSSRDRVSYTEAFF.

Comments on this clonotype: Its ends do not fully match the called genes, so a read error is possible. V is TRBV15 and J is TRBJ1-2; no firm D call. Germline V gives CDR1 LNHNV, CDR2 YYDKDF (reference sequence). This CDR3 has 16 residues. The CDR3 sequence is CAPSSSPPVPHSVSPF. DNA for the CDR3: TGTGCCCCCAGCAGTTCCCCTCCAGTACCTCACTCTGTCTCCCCCTTC.

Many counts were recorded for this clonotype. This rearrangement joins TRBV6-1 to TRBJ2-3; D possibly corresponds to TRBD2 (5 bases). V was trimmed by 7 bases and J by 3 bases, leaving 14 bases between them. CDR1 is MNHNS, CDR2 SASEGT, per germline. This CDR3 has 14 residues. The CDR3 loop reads CASTRRGKTDTQYF. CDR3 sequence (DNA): TGTGCCAGCACCCGAAGAGGGAAAACAGATACGCAGTATTTT.

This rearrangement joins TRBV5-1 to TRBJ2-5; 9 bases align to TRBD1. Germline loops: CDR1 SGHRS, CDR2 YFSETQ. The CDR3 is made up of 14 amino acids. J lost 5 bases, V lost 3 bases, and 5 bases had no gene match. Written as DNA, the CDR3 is TGCGCCAGCAGCTCCGGGACAGGGAGGGAGACCCAGTACTTC. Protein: CASSSGTGRETQYF.

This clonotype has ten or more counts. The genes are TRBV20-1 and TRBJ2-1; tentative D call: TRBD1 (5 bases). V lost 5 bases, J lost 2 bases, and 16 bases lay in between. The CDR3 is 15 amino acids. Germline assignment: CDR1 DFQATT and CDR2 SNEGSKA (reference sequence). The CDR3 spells CSAARPRGTYNEQFF. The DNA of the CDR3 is TGCAGTGCTGCGCGTCCAAGGGGAACCTACAATGAGCAGTTCTTC.

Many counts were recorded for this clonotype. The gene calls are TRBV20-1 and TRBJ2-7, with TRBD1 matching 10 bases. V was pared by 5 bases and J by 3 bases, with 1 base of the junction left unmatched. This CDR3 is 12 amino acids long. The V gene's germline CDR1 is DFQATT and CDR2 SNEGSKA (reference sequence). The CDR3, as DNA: TGCAGTGCTTGGGACAGGGGCTACGAGCAGTACTTC. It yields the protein CSAWDRGYEQYF.

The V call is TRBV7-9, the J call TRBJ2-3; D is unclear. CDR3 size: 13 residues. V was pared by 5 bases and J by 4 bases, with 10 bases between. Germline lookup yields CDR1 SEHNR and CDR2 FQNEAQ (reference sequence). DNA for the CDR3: TGTGCCAGCAGCCTTGAGTCCTCAGATACGCAGTATTTT. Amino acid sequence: CASSLESSDTQYF.

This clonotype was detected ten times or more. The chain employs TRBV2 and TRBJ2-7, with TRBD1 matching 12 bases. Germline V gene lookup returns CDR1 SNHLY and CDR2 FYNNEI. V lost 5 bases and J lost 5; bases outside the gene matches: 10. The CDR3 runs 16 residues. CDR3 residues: CASSWDRDRGRHEQYF. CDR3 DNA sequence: TGTGCCAGCAGTTGGGACCGGGACAGGGGGCGCCACGAGCAGTACTTC.

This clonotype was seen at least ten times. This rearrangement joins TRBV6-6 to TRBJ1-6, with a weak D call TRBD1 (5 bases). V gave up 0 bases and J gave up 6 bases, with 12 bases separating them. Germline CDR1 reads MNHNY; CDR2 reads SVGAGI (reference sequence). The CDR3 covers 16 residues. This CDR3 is CASSYSMRGPNSPLHF. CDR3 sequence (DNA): TGTGCCAGCAGTTACTCGATGCGGGGCCCTAATTCACCCCTCCACTTT.

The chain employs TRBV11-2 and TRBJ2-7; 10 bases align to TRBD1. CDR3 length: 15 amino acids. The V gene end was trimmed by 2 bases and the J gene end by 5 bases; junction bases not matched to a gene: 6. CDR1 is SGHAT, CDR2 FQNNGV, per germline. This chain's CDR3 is CASSLSGTGVDEQYF. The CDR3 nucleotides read TGTGCCAGCAGCTTATCCGGGACAGGGGTCGACGAGCAGTACTTC.

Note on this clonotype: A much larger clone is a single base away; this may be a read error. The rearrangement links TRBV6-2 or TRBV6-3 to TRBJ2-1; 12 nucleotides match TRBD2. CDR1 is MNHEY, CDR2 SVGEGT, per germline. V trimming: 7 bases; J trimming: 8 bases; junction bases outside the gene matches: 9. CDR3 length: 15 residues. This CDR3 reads CASKSPSGRGYEQFF. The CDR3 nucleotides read TGTGCCAGCAAATCCCCTAGCGGGAGGGGGTATGAGCAGTTCTTC.

DNA for the CDR3: TGTGCCAGCAGTTTAGCGGGAGTGGAGTACAATGAGCAGTTCTTC. It codes for CASSLAGVEYNEQFF. The chain employs TRBV27 and TRBJ2-1; 7 bases line up with TRBD2. This CDR3 is 15 amino acids long. The V and J ends lost 2 bases and 4 bases, in that order; junction bases with no gene match: 5. From germline, CDR1 is MNHEY and CDR2 SMNVEV (reference sequence).

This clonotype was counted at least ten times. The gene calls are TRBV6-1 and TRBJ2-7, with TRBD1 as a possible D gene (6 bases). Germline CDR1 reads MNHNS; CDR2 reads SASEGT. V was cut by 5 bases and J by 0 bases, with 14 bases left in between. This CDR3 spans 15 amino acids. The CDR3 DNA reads TGTGCCAGCAGTTTCAGGACAGCGCCCTCCTACGAGCAGTACTTC. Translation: CASSFRTAPSYEQYF.

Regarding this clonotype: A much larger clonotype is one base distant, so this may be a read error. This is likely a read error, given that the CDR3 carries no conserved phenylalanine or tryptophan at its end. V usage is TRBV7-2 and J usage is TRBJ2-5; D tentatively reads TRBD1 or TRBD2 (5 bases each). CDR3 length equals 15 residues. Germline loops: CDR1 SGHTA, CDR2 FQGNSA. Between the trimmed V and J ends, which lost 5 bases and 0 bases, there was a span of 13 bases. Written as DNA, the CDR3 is TGTGCCAGCAGCCACCCGGGGCCCTACCAAGAGACCCAGTACCTC. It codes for CASSHPGPYQETQYL.

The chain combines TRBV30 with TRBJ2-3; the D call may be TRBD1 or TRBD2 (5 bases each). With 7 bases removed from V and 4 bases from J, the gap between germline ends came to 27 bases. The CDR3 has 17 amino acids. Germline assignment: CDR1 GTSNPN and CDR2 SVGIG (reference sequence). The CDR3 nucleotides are TGTGCCTCCACGCCCCAGACACCAGGGAGTGGAGCAGATACGCAGTATTTT. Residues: CASTPQTPGSGADTQYF.